These 16 T cell receptor beta chains share one sample of origin, sequenced in a study of blood T cell repertoires in COVID-19. This table comes from immunoSEQ multiplex PCR, and its TCRdb copy is limited to in-frame clones, with some not included. The table lists over 25,000 clones, roughly 87% of them singletons. Sequencing was done on a sample of peripheral blood. The receptor source for this set is a man between 65 and 85 years old with active or convalescent COVID-19.

The chain combines TRBV18 with TRBJ2-7; perhaps TRBD1 as D (6 bases). CDR3 length equals 15 residues. Germline CDR1 reads KGHSH; CDR2 reads LQKENI. V was cut by 0 bases and J by 5 bases, with 14 bases left in between. The CDR3 sequence is CASSPPRGSGDEQYF. The CDR3 DNA sequence: TGTGCCAGCTCACCACCGAGGGGGAGTGGCGACGAGCAGTACTTC.

The J gene is TRBJ1-1, the V gene TRBV6-5, with TRBD1 identical over 10 bases. The CDR3 consists of 15 residues. CDR1 is MNHEY and CDR2 is SVGAGI in the germline V gene. The V segment lost 4 bases and the J segment 1 base; nucleotides outside the gene matches: 3. The CDR3 is CASSSGTGANTEAFF. For the CDR3, the DNA is TGTGCCAGCAGTTCTGGGACAGGGGCGAACACTGAAGCTTTCTTT.

The chain recombines TRBV5-6 with TRBJ2-6, with D unclear. Per germline, CDR1 SGHDT and CDR2 YYEEEE. V gave up 2 bases and J gave up 3 bases, with 6 bases separating them. The CDR3 sequence is 14 residues long. This chain's CDR3 is CASSLPYGANVLTF. CDR3 sequence (DNA): TGTGCCAGCAGCTTACCCTATGGGGCCAACGTCCTGACTTTC.

V usage is TRBV7-9 and J usage is TRBJ2-5; 9 positions agree with TRBD2. Per the germline V gene, CDR1 is SEHNR and CDR2 is FQNEAQ (reference sequence). Germline trimming cut 1 base from V and 1 base from J; bases unmatched to any gene: 1. The CDR3 spans 15 residues. CDR3 in amino acids: CASSLGRGGQETQYF. In DNA form, the CDR3 reads TGTGCCAGCAGCTTAGGGCGGGGGGGCCAAGAGACCCAGTACTTC.

This chain uses TRBV6-5 with TRBJ1-2; 8 nucleotides line up with TRBD1. Germline CDR1 is MNHEY and CDR2 is SVGAGI. The CDR3 covers 15 residues. V gave up 6 bases and J gave up 8 bases; unmatched junction bases: 14. DNA for the CDR3: TGTGCCAGCAGCCGACAGGGGTCAACTATGGGAGGCTACACCTTC. It encodes CASSRQGSTMGGYTF.

This chain uses TRBV5-4 with TRBJ2-1; 8 nucleotides match TRBD1. Losses at the gene ends were 4 bases for V and 8 bases for J; bases not matched to a gene: 11. CDR3 length: 15 amino acids. Germline V gene lookup returns CDR1 SGHNT and CDR2 YYREEE (reference sequence). The CDR3 sequence is CASSAKDRVVDEQFF. DNA for the CDR3: TGTGCCAGCAGCGCGAAGGACAGGGTTGTCGATGAGCAGTTCTTC.

The J gene is TRBJ1-2, the V gene TRBV28; 8 bases map to TRBD1. The CDR3 spans 16 residues. The germline V gene encodes CDR1 MDHEN and CDR2 SYDVKM. V lost 3 bases to trimming and J lost 0 bases; unmatched junction nucleotides: 6. CDR3 region: CASSLAGGSTNYGYTF. CDR3 in DNA: TGTGCCAGCAGTTTGGCAGGGGGCTCTACTAACTATGGCTACACCTTC.

The rearrangement joins TRBV19 to TRBJ1-1; TRBD1 matches at 7 bases. Germline V gene data show CDR1 as LNHDA and CDR2 as SQIVND (reference sequence). The CDR3 runs 16 residues. Losses at the gene ends were 6 bases for V and 3 bases for J; bases not matched to a gene: 13. In nucleotides, the CDR3 is TGTGCCAGTAGGACCTTGACAGGGAAACGGTACACTGAAGCTTTCTTT. Residues: CASRTLTGKRYTEAFF.

The V and J genes are TRBV19 and TRBJ2-7; the D gene is possibly TRBD1 (5 bases). Germline CDR1 is LNHDA and CDR2 is SQIVND (reference sequence). V lost 4 bases and J lost 3, with 13 bases in between. This CDR3 has 14 residues. CDR3 nucleotide sequence: TGTGCCAGTAGTAAGGGGAAAGGGGTCTACGAGCAGTACTTC. This encodes CASSKGKGVYEQYF.

The V call is TRBV5-1, the J call TRBJ1-2; D possibly corresponds to TRBD1 (5 bases). There are 14 residues in the CDR3. Germline CDR1 reads SGHRS; CDR2 reads YFSETQ. The V gene lost 1 base and the J gene lost 0 bases, with 7 bases spanning the gap. The CDR3 sequence: CASSLQGSNYGYTF. CDR3 nucleotides: TGCGCCAGCAGCTTGCAGGGATCTAACTATGGCTACACCTTC.

This clone was found once. The chain is built from TRBV5-1 and TRBJ2-1, with 8 bases matching TRBD2. V lost 1 base, J lost 11 bases, and 5 bases stayed unmatched. Germline V gene sequence: CDR1 SGHRS, CDR2 YFSETQ. The CDR3 length is 13 residues. The CDR3 sequence is CASSLTGGRKQFF. The DNA of the CDR3 is TGCGCCAGCAGCTTGACGGGCGGGAGGAAGCAGTTCTTC. Variable domain in full (rest from reference TRBV5-1 and TRBJ2-1): KAGVTQTPRYLIKTRGQQVTLSCSPISGHRSVSWYQQTPGQGLQFLFEYFSETQRNKGNFPGRFSGRQFSNSRSEMNVSTLELGDSALYLCASSLTGGRKQFFGPGTRLTVL.

The chain uses TRBV7-9 and TRBJ1-4; 9 bases map to TRBD1. V gave up 5 bases and J gave up 0 bases; unmatched junction bases: 13. The CDR3 has 19 residues. CDR1 and CDR2 from the germline V gene are SEHNR and FQNEAQ (reference sequence). CDR3 sequence (DNA): TGTGCCAGCAGCCCGCGGACAGGGGTTGTCGGAGCAACTAATGAAAAACTGTTTTTT. Its translation is CASSPRTGVVGATNEKLFF.

This clone was detected only once. This chain connects TRBV19 to TRBJ1-2; D gene uncertain. Germline assignment: CDR1 LNHDA and CDR2 SQIVND (reference sequence). The CDR3 contains 15 residues. V lost 0 bases and J 5 bases, leaving 13 bases between the germline ends. The CDR3, as DNA: TGTGCCAGTAGTATAGACGAGTTTGGGGAGTATGGCTACACCTTC. Translation gives CASSIDEFGEYGYTF.

This clone was seen once. V usage is TRBV7-2 and J usage is TRBJ1-1; no clear D. There are 13 residues in the CDR3. Trimming shortened V by 3 bases and J by 7 bases, and 12 bases separated the two germline ends. CDR1 is SGHTA, CDR2 FQGNSA, per germline. CDR3 nucleotides: TGTGCCAGCAGCTTGATGGGGAGGGATGAAGCTTTCTTT. Translated, it gives CASSLMGRDEAFF.

The chain uses TRBV7-2 and TRBJ2-7; perhaps TRBD2 as D (6 bases). This CDR3 has 15 amino acids. Deletions cut 7 bases from V and 5 bases from J, with 21 bases between. CDR1 is SGHTA, CDR2 FQGNSA, per germline. CDR3 coding DNA: TGTGCCAGCACCCCCATGCGGGGAAGGTGGCACGAGCAGTACTTC. Translating gives CASTPMRGRWHEQYF.

The CDR3 sequence is CASGQILQPQHF. CDR3 sequence (DNA): TGTGCCAGCGGACAGATCCTTCAGCCCCAGCATTTT. The rearrangement links TRBV27 to TRBJ1-5, with a weak D call TRBD1 (6 bases). This CDR3 contains 12 residues. Germline CDR1 reads MNHEY; CDR2 reads SMNVEV (reference sequence). Trimming cost V 8 bases and J 6 bases, with 11 bases left between them.